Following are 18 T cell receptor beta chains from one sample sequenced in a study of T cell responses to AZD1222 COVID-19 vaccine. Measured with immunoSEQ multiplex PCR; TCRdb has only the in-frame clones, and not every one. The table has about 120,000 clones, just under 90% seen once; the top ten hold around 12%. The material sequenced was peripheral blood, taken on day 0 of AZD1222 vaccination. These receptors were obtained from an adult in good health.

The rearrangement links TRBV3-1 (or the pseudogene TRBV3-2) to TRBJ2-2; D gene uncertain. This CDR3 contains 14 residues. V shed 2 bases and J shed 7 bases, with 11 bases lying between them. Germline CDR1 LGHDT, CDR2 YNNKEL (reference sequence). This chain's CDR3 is CASSQSLGNGELFF. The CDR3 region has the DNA TGTGCCAGCAGCCAAAGTTTGGGAAACGGGGAGCTGTTTTTT.

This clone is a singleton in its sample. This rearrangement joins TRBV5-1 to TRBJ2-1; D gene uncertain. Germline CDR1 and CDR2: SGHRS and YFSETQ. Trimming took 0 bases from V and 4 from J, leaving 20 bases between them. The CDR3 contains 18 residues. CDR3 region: CASSLEGSLGRRYNEQFF. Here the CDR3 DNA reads TGCGCCAGCAGCTTGGAAGGTAGTTTGGGCCGGCGGTACAATGAGCAGTTCTTC. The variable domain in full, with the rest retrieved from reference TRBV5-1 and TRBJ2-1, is KAGVTQTPRYLIKTRGQQVTLSCSPISGHRSVSWYQQTPGQGLQFLFEYFSETQRNKGNFPGRFSGRQFSNSRSEMNVSTLELGDSALYLCASSLEGSLGRRYNEQFFGPGTRLTVL.

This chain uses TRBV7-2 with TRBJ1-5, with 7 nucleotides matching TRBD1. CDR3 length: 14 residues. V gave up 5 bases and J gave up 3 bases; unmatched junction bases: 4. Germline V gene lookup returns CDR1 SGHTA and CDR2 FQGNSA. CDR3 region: CASSLTGLNQPQHF. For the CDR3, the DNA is TGTGCCAGCAGCCTGACAGGGCTCAATCAGCCCCAGCATTTT.

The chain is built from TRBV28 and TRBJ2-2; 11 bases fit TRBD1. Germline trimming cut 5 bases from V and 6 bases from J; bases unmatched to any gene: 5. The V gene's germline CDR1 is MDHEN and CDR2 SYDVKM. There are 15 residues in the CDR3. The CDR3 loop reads CASSHRDRGAGELFF. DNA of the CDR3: TGTGCCAGCAGTCACCGGGACAGGGGGGCCGGGGAGCTGTTTTTT.

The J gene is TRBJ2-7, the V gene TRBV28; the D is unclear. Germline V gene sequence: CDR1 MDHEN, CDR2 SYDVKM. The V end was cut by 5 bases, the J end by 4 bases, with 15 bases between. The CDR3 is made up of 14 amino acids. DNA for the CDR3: TGTGCCAGCAGTCCCGTTGGTACTTTATACGAGCAGTACTTC. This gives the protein CASSPVGTLYEQYF.

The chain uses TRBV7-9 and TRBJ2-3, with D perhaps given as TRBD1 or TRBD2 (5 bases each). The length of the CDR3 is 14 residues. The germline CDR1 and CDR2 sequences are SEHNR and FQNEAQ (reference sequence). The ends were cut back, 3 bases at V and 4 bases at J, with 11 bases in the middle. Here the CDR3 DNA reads TGTGCCAGCAGCTTTTCAGGGACGCCAGATACGCAGTATTTT. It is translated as CASSFSGTPDTQYF.

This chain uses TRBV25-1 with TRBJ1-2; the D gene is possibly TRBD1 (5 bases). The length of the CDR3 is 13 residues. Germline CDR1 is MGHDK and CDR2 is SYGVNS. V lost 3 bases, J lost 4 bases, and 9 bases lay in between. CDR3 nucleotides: TGTGCCAGCAGTGACAGGGTGGGCTATGGCTACACCTTC. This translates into CASSDRVGYGYTF.

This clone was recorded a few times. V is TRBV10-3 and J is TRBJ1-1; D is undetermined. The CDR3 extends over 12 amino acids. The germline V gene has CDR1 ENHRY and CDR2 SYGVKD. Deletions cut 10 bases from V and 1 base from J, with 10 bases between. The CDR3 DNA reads TGTGCCACCGACGACAAGAACACTGAAGCTTTCTTT. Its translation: CATDDKNTEAFF.

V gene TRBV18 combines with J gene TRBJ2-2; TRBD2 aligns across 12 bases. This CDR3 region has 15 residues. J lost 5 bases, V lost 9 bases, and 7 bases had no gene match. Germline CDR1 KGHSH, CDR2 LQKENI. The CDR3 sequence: CASPGLAGQTGELFF. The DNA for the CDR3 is TGTGCCAGTCCCGGACTAGCGGGACAAACCGGGGAGCTGTTTTTT. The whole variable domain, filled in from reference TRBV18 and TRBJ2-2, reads NAGVMQNPRHLVRRRGQEARLRCSPMKGHSHVYWYRQLPEEGLKFMVYLQKENIIDESGMPKERFSAEFPKEGPSILRIQQVVRGDSAAYFCASPGLAGQTGELFFGEGSRLTVL.

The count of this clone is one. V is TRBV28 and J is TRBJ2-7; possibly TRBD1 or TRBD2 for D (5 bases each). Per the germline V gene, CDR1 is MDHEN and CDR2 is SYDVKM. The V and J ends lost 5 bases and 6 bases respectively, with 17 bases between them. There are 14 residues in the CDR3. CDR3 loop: CASSLGTDLAEQYF. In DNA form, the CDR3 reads TGTGCCAGCAGTCTGGGGACCGACCTCGCCGAGCAGTACTTC.

CDR3 residues: CSASVFMGSYEQYF. The CDR3 DNA sequence: TGCAGTGCTAGTGTCTTCATGGGATCCTACGAGCAGTACTTC. The V and J genes are TRBV20-1 and TRBJ2-7; no reliable D call. The CDR3 contains 14 residues. Germline lookup yields CDR1 DFQATT and CDR2 SNEGSKA (reference sequence). V shed 3 bases and J shed 1 base, with 13 bases lying between them.

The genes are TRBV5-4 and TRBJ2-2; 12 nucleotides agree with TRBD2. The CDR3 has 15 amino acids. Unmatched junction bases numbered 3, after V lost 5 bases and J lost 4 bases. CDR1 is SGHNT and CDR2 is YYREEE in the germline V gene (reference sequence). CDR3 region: CASRPGLAGTGELFF. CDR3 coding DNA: TGTGCCAGCAGGCCGGGACTAGCGGGCACCGGGGAGCTGTTTTTT.

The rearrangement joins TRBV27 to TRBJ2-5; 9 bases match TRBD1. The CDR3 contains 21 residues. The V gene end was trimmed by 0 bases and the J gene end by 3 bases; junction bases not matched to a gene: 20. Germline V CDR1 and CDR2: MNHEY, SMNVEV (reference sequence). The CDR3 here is CASSLSPSGQGTTPSEETQYF. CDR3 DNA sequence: TGTGCCAGCAGTTTATCACCGAGCGGACAGGGGACAACGCCATCGGAAGAGACCCAGTACTTC.

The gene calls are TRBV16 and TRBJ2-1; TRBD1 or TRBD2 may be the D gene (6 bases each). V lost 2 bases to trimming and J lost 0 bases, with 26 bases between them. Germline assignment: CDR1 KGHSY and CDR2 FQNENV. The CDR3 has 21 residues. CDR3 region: CASSQGGLGASWGSSYNEQFF. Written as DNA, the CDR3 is TGTGCCAGCAGCCAAGGGGGGTTGGGGGCGTCGTGGGGCAGCTCCTACAATGAGCAGTTCTTC.

The CDR3 sequence: CASSPQYSGANVLTF. In DNA, the CDR3 is TGTGCCAGCTCACCTCAGTACTCTGGGGCCAACGTCCTGACTTTC. This rearrangement joins TRBV18 to TRBJ2-6; no definite D call. Deletions cut 3 bases from V and 0 bases from J, with 6 bases between. The germline V gene has CDR1 KGHSH and CDR2 LQKENI. The CDR3 consists of 15 residues.

The CDR3 DNA sequence: TGCGCCAGCAGCTGGACAGCAGGTGGTGAAAAACTGTTTTTT. Translated: CASSWTAGGEKLFF. The chain carries TRBV5-1 and TRBJ1-4; possible D gene TRBD1, 6 bases. Between the trimmed V and J ends, which lost 3 bases and 7 bases, there was a span of 13 bases. The V gene's germline CDR1 is SGHRS and CDR2 YFSETQ. The CDR3 totals 14 residues.

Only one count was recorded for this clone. The CDR3 DNA follows: TGTGCAAGTCGTTCGCCAAATTCACCCCTCCACTTT. Amino acid sequence: CASRSPNSPLHF. The V and J genes are TRBV12-2 and TRBJ1-6. TRBV12-2 is marked as a pseudogene. The CDR3 loop spans 12 amino acids.

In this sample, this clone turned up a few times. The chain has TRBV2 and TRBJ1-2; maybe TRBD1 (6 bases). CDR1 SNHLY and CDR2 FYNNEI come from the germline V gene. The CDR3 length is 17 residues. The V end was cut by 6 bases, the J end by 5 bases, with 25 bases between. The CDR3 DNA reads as TGTGCCAGCAGGGCAGGAACAGGGAATTCGGAGTTTTATGGCTACACCTTC. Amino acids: CASRAGTGNSEFYGYTF.